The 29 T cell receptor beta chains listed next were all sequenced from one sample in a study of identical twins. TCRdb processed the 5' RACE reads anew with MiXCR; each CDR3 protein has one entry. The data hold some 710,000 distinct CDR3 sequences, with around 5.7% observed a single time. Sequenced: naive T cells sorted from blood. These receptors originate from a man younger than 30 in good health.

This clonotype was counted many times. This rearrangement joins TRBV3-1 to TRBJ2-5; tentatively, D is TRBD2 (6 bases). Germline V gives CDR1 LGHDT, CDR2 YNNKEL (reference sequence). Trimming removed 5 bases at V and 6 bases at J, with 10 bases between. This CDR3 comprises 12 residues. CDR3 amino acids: CASSLAVQTQYF. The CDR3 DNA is TGTGCCAGCAGCTTAGCGGTTCAGACCCAGTACTTC.

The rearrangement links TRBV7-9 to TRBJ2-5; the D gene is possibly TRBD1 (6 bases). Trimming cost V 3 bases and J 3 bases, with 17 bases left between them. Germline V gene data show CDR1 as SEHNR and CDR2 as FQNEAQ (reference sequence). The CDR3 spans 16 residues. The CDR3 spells CASSFRVSGEKETQYF. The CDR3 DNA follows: TGTGCCAGCAGCTTCAGGGTTTCAGGGGAGAAAGAGACCCAGTACTTC. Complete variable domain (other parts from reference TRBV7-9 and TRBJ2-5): DTGVSQNPRHKITKRGQNVTFRCDPISEHNRLYWYRQTLGQGPEFLTYFQNEAQLEKSRLLSDRFSAERPKGSFSTLEIQRTEQGDSAMYLCASSFRVSGEKETQYFGPGTRLLVL.

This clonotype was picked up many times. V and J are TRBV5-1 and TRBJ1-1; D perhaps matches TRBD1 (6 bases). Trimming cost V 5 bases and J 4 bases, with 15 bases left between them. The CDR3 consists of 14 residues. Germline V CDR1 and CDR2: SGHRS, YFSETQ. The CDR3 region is CASSPTGTSTEAFF. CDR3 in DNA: TGCGCCAGCAGTCCGACAGGCACCAGCACTGAAGCTTTCTTT.

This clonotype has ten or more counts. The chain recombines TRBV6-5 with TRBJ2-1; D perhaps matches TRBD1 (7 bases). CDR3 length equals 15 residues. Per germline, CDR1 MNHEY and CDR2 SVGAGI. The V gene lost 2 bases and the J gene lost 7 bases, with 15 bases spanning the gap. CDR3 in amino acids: CASSYGGTAMNEQFF. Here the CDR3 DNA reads TGTGCCAGCAGTTACGGGGGGACAGCTATGAATGAGCAGTTCTTC.

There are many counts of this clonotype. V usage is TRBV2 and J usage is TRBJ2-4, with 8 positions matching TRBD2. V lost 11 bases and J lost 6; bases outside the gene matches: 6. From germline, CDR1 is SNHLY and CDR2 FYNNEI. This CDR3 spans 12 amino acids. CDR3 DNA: TGTGCCCTCGGGACTAGTGGAAACATTCAGTACTTC. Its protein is CALGTSGNIQYF.

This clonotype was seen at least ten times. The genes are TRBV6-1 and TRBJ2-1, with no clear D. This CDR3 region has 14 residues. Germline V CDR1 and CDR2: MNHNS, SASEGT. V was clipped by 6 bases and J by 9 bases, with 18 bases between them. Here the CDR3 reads CASRETASDGEQFF. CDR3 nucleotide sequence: TGTGCCAGCAGAGAGACCGCTAGTGACGGTGAGCAGTTCTTC.

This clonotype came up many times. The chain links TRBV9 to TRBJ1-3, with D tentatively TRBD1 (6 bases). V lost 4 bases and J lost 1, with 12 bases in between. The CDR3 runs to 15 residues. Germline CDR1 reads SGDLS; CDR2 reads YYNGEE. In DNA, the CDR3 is TGTGCCAGCAGCAGCTCAGGGGCATCTGGAAACACCATATATTTT. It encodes CASSSSGASGNTIYF. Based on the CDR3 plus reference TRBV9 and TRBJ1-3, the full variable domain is DSGVTQTPKHLITATGQRVTLRCSPRSGDLSVYWYQQSLDQGLQFLIQYYNGEERAKGNILERFSAQQFPDLHSELNLSSLELGDSALYFCASSSSGASGNTIYFGEGSWLTVV.

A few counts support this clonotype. The CDR3 DNA reads TGTGCCAGCAGCCCTCAAATAACAGATACGCAGTATTTT. Its protein is CASSPQITDTQYF. The genes are TRBV6-1 and TRBJ2-3; D is unresolved. The CDR3 runs 13 residues. In germline, CDR1 is MNHNS, CDR2 SASEGT. V was shortened by 6 bases and J by 3 bases, with 10 bases between the two germline ends.

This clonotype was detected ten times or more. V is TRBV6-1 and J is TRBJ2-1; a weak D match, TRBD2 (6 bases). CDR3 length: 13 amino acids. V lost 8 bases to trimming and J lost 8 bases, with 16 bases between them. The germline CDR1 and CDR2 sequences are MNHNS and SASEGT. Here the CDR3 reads CASGGVSWDEQFF. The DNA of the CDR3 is TGTGCCAGCGGAGGGGTTTCGTGGGATGAGCAGTTCTTC.

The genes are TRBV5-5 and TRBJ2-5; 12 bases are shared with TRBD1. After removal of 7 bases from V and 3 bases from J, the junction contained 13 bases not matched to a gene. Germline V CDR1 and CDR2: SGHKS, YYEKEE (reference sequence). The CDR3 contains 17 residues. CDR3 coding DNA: TGTGCCAGCCTTCTTCCGGGACAGGGGGCTCAGAAAGAGACCCAGTACTTC. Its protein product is CASLLPGQGAQKETQYF.

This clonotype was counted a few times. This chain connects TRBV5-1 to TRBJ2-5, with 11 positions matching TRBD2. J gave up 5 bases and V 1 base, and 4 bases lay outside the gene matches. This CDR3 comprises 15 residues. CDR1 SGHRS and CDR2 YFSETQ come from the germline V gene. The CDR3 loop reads CASSLILAGGETQYF. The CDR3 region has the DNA TGCGCCAGCAGCTTGATCCTAGCGGGAGGTGAGACCCAGTACTTC.

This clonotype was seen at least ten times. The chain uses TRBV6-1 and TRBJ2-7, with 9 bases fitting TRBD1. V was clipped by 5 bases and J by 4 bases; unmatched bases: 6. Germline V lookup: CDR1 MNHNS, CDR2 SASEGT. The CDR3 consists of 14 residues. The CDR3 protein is CASSPRQGGYEQYV. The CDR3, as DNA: TGTGCCAGCAGTCCCCGACAGGGGGGATACGAGCAGTACGTC.

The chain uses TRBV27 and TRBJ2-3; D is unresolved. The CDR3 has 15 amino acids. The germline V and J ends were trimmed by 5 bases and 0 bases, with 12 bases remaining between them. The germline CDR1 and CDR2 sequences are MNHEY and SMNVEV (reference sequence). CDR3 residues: CASSRLGSSTDTQYF. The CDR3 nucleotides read TGTGCCAGCAGTAGGCTAGGATCTAGCACAGATACGCAGTATTTT.

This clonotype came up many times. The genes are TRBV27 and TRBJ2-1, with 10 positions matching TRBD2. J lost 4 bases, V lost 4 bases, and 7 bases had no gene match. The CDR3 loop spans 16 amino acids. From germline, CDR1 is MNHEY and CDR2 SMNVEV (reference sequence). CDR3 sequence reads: CASSSRTSGPYNEQFF. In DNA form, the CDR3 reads TGTGCCAGCAGTTCAAGGACTAGCGGCCCTTACAATGAGCAGTTCTTC.

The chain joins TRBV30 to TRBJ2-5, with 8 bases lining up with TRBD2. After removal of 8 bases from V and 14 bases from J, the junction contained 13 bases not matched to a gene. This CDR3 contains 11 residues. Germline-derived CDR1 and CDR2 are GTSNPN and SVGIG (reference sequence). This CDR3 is CAGAKGGLDYF. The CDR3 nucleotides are TGTGCCGGGGCTAAGGGGGGACTAGATTACTTC.

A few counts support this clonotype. The CDR3 reads CAWRTDRSGNTIYF. As DNA, the CDR3 is TGTGCCTGGAGAACGGACAGGTCTGGAAACACCATATATTTT. The rearrangement joins TRBV30 to TRBJ1-3; 7 bases align to TRBD1. With 3 bases clipped from V and 1 base from J, the junction kept 3 bases outside the gene matches. CDR1 GTSNPN and CDR2 SVGIG come from the germline V gene (reference sequence). The CDR3 has 14 residues.

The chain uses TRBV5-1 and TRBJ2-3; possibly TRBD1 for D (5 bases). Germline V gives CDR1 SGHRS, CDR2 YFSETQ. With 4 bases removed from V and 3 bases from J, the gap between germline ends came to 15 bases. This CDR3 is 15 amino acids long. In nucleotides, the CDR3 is TGCGCCAGCAGCCTCCGACAGAGCCTGACAGATACGCAGTATTTT. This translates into CASSLRQSLTDTQYF. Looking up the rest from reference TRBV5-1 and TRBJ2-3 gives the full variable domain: KAGVTQTPRYLIKTRGQQVTLSCSPISGHRSVSWYQQTPGQGLQFLFEYFSETQRNKGNFPGRFSGRQFSNSRSEMNVSTLELGDSALYLCASSLRQSLTDTQYFGPGTRLTVL.

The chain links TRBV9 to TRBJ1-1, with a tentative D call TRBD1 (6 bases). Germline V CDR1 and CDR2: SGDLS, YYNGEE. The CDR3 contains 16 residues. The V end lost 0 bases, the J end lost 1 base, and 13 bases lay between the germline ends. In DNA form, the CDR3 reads TGTGCCAGCAGCGTAGGGCCACAGGGTCAGAACACTGAAGCTTTCTTT. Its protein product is CASSVGPQGQNTEAFF. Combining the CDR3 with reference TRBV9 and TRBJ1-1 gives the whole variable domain DSGVTQTPKHLITATGQRVTLRCSPRSGDLSVYWYQQSLDQGLQFLIQYYNGEERAKGNILERFSAQQFPDLHSELNLSSLELGDSALYFCASSVGPQGQNTEAFFGQGTRLTVV.

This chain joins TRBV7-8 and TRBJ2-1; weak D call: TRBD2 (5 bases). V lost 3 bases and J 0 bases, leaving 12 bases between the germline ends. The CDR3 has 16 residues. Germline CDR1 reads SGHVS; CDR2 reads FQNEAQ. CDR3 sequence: CASSLPSPSSYNEQFF. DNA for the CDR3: TGTGCCAGCAGCTTGCCTAGCCCAAGCTCCTACAATGAGCAGTTCTTC. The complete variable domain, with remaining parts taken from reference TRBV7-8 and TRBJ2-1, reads GAGVSQSPRYKVAKRGQDVALRCDPISGHVSLFWYQQALGQGPEFLTYFQNEAQLDKSGLPSDRFFAERPEGSVSTLKIQRTQQEDSAVYLCASSLPSPSSYNEQFFGPGTRLTVL.

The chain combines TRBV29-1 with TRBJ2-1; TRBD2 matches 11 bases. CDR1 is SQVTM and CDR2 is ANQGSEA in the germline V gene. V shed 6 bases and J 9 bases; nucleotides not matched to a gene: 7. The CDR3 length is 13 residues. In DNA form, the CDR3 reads TGCAGCGTGGGTAGCGGGAGGGGTATTGAGCAGTTCTTC. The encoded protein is CSVGSGRGIEQFF.

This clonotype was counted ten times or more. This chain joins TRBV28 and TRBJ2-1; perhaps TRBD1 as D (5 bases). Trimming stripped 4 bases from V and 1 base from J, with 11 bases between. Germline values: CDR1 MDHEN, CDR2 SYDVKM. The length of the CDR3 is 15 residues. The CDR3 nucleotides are TGTGCCAGCAGTTCCCTGCAGGGTTCCTACAATGAGCAGTTCTTC. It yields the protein CASSSLQGSYNEQFF. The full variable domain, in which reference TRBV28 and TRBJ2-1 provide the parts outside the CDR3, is DVKVTQSSRYLVKRTGEKVFLECVQDMDHENMFWYRQDPGLGLRLIYFSYDVKMKEKGDIPEGYSVSREKKERFSLILESASTNQTSMYLCASSSLQGSYNEQFFGPGTRLTVL.

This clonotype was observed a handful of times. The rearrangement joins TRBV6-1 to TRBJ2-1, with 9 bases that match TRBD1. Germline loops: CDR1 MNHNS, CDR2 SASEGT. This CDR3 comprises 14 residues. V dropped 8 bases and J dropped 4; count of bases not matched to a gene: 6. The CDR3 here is CASGNRGLYNEQFF. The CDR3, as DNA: TGTGCCAGCGGAAACAGGGGGCTATACAATGAGCAGTTCTTC.

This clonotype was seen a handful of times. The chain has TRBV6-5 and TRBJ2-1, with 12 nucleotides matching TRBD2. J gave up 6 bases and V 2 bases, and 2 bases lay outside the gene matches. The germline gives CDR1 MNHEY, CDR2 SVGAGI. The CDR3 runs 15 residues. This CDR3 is CASSYTSGGINEQFF. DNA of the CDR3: TGTGCCAGCAGTTACACTAGCGGGGGGATCAATGAGCAGTTCTTC.

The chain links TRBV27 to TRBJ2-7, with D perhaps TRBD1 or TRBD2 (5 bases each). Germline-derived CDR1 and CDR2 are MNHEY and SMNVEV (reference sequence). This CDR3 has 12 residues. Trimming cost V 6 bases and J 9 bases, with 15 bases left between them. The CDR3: CASSLSTGAQYF. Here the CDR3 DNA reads TGTGCCAGCAGCCTATCGACCGGGGCGCAGTACTTC.

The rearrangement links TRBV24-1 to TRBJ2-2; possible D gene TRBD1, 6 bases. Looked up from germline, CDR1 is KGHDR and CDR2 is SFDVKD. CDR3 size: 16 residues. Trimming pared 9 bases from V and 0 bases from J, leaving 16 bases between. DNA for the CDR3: TGTGCCACCTCGGGACAACAAATTTCGAACACCGGGGAGCTGTTTTTT. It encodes CATSGQQISNTGELFF.

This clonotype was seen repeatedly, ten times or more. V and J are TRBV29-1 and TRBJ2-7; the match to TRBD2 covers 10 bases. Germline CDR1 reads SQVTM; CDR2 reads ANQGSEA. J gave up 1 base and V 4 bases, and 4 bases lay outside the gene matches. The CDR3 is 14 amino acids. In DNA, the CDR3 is TGCAGCGTTGCTGGACTAGCGGTTTCCTACGAGCAGTACTTC. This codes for CSVAGLAVSYEQYF.

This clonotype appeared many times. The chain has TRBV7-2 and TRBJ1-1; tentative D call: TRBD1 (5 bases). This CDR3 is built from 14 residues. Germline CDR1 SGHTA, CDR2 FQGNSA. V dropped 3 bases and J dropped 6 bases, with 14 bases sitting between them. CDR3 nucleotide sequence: TGTGCCAGCAGCTTGGGGCAGATAGTCTCTGAAGCTTTCTTT. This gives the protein CASSLGQIVSEAFF.

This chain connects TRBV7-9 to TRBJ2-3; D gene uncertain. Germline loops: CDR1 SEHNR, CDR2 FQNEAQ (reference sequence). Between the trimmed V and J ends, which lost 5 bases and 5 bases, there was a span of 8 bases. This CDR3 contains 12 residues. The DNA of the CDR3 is TGTGCCAGCAGCCCGCGACAAGATACGCAGTATTTT. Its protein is CASSPRQDTQYF.

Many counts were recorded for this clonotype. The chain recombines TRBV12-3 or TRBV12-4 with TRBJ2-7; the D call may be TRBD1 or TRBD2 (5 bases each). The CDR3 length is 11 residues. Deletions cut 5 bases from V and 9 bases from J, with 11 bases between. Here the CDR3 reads CASSNWGMQYF. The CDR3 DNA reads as TGTGCCAGCAGTAACTGGGGGATGCAGTACTTC.